This T cell receptor (beta chain) was profiled in a study of OX40 agonist ivuxolimab in advanced cancers. Study-level background: With a range of roughly 20 to 85, age averaged approximately 60 years, and approximately 83% were male.

Method: immunoSEQ multiplex PCR; TCRdb's copy keeps in-frame clones and lacks some. The table records more than 65,000 clones, 84% of them present only once. From germline, CDR1 is MDHEN and CDR2 SYDVKM. V lost 3 bases and J 3 bases, leaving 20 bases between the germline ends. The CDR3 is made up of 17 amino acids. The receptor was isolated from an adult with an advanced solid tumor such as melanoma, head and neck, liver or kidney cancer. This material consisted of CD4+ or CD8+ T cells sorted from blood, taken in a trial of the OX40 agonist ivuxolimab. The chain joins TRBV28 to TRBJ1-1, with D possibly being TRBD1 (6 bases). CDR3 sequence reads: CASSFAGTLKGDTEAFF. The CDR3, as DNA: TGTGCCAGCAGTTTTGCGGGCACCCTAAAGGGGGACACTGAAGCTTTCTTT.